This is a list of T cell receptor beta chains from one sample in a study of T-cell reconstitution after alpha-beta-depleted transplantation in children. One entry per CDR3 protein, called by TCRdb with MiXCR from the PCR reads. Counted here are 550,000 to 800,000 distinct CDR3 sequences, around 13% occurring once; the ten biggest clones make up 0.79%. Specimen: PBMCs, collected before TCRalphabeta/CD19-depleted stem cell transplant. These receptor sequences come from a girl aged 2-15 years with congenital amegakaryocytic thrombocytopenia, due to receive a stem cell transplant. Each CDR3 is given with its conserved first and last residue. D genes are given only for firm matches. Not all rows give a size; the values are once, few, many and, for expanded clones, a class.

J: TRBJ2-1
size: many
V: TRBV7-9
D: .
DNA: TGTGCCAGCAGCTTACACCAGGGCCCCTACAATGAGCAGTTCTTC
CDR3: CASSLHQGPYNEQFF

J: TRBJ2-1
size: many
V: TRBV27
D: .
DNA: TGTGCCAGCAGTTTGGTCGGAGCTTTCTACGATGAGCAGTTCTTC
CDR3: CASSLVGAFYDEQFF

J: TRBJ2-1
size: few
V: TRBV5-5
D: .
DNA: TGTGCCAGCAGCTCCAGGGAACCCTCCTACAATGAGCAGTTCTTC
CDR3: CASSSREPSYNEQFF

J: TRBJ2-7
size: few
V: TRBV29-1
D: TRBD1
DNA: TGCAGCGTTGAAGGACAGGGGGGTTACGAGCAGTACTTC
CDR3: CSVEGQGGYEQYF

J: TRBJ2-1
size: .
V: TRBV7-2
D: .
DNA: TGTGCCAGCAGCTTAGCGGGCCCATTGGATGAGCAGTTCTTC
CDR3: CASSLAGPLDEQFF

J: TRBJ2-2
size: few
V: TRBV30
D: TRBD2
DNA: TGTGCCTGGAGCGCAGATCTTACTAGCGGGACGGCCGGGGAGCTGTTTTTT
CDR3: CAWSADLTSGTAGELFF

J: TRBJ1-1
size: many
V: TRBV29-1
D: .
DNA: TGCAGCGTTGAAGAGTTCCAAGACACTGAAGCTTTCTTT
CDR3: CSVEEFQDTEAFF

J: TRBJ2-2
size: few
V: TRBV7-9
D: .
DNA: TGTGCCAGCAGCTTAAGTGGTCGGCCCGGGGAGCTGTTTTTT
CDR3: CASSLSGRPGELFF

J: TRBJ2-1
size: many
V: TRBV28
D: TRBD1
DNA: TGTGCCAGCAGGGGACAGGGCAATGAGCAGTTCTTC
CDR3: CASRGQGNEQFF

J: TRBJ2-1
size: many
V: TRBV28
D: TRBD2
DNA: TGTGCCAGCACGACTAGCGGGGCCAATGAGCAGTTCTTC
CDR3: CASTTSGANEQFF

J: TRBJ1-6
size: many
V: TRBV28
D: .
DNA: TGTGCCAGCAGGGATAATTCACCCCTCCACTTT
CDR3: CASRDNSPLHF

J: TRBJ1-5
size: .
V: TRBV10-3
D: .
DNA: TGTGCCATCAGTGAAATAGGGGTTGGCAATCAGCCCCAGCATTTT
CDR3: CAISEIGVGNQPQHF

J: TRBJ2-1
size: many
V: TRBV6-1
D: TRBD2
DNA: TGTGCCAGCAGAACGGGACTAGCGGGAGTTGGCAATGAGCAGTTCTTC
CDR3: CASRTGLAGVGNEQFF

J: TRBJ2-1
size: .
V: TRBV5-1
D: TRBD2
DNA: TGCGCCAGCAAATTAGGGGGACTAGCGGGAGACAATGAGCAGTTCTTC
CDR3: CASKLGGLAGDNEQFF

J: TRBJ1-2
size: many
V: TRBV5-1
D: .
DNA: TGCGCCAGCAGCACGAATTTGGCGGGTGGCTACACCTTC
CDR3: CASSTNLAGGYTF

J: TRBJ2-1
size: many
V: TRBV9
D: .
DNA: TGTGCCAGCAGCAATGGATTCTCCTACAATGAGCAGTTCTTC
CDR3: CASSNGFSYNEQFF

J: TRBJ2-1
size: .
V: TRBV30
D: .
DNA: TGTGCCTGGAGTGTATTCCGGGACAATGAGCAGTTCTTC
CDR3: CAWSVFRDNEQFF

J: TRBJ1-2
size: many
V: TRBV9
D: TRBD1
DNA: TGTGCCAGTTCGGTGTGGGGACAGGGTGATGGCTACACCTTC
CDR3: CASSVWGQGDGYTF

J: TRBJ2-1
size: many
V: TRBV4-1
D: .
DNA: TGCGCCAGCAGCCAAGCGACTGGGAGTCGGTACAATGAGCAGTTCTTC
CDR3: CASSQATGSRYNEQFF

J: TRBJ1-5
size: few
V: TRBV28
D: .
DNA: TGTGCCAGCAGGACATCCCCTTCGGGTCTAAAGGGCAATCAGCCCCAGCATTTT
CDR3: CASRTSPSGLKGNQPQHF

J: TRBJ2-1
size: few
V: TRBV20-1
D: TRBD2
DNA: TGCAGTGCAACCGCTCCGGGACTAGCGGGAGAACTCAATGAGCAGTTCTTC
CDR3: CSATAPGLAGELNEQFF

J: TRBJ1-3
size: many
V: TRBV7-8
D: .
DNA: TGTGCCAGCAGCTCCCCGGGGGTGGGAAACACCATATATTTT
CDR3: CASSSPGVGNTIYF

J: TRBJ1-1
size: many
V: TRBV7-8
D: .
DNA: TGTGCCAGCAGCTTGCAGGGGTCTCCGGGGGTTTTCTTT
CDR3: CASSLQGSPGVFF

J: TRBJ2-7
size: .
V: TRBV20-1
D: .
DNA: TGCAGTGTCGCAAATGAAGTTTCCAGGGTCTCCTACGAGCAGTACTTC
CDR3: CSVANEVSRVSYEQYF

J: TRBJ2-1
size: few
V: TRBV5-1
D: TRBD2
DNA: TGCGCCAGCAGCATCCGTAGCGGGAGGGCCGATGAGCAGTTCTTC
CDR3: CASSIRSGRADEQFF

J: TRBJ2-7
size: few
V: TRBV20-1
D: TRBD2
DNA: TGCAGTGCTAGTTCCAGCGGGAGAGCCTACGAGCAGTACTTC
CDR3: CSASSSGRAYEQYF

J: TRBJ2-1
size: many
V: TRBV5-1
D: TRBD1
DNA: TGCGCCAGCAACCCGACAGGGGGAGACTACAATGAGCAGTTCTTC
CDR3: CASNPTGGDYNEQFF

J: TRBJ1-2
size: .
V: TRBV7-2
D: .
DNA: TGTGCCAGCAGCTTAGGAGGGGGAGCTAACTATGGCTACACCTTC
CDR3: CASSLGGGANYGYTF

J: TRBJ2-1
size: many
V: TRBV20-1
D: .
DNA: TGCAGTGCTCGCCCCCAGACCTACAATGAGCAGTTCTTC
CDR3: CSARPQTYNEQFF

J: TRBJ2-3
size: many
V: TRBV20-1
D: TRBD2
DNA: TGCAGTGCTAGAGCATCGATAGCGGGAGGAAGAGATACGCAGTATTTT
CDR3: CSARASIAGGRDTQYF

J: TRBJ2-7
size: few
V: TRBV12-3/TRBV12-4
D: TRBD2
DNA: TGTGCCAGCAGTTTATGGACTAGCGGGTCCTACGAGCAGTACTTC
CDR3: CASSLWTSGSYEQYF

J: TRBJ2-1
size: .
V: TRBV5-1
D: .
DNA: TGCGCCAGCAGCTTGGGGCCAGGGGCTGACAATGAGCAGTTCTTC
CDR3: CASSLGPGADNEQFF

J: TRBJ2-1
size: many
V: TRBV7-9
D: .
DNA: TGTGCCAGCAGCTTAGTGGACTTGGGGTTCTTC
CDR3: CASSLVDLGFF

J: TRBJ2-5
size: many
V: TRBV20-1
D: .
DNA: TGCAGTGTCCTCCAGGGGCGGGAAGAGACCCAGTACTTC
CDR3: CSVLQGREETQYF

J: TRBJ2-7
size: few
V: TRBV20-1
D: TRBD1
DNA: TGCAGTGCTAGAGACCCCGTACAGGGGGACGTCGAGCAGTACTTC
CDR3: CSARDPVQGDVEQYF

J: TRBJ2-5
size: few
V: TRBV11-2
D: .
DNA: TGTGCCAGCAGCTCCCTCTTCCGGGGGCAAGAGACCCAGTACTTC
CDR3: CASSSLFRGQETQYF

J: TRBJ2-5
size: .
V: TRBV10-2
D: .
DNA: TGCGCCAGTCGACCTGGATTCGGCGTTCAAGAGACCCAGTACTTC
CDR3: CASRPGFGVQETQYF

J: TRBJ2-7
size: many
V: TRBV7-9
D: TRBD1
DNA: TGTGCCAGCAGCTTAGACGGGACAGGGGGCTCCGAGCAGTACTTC
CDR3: CASSLDGTGGSEQYF

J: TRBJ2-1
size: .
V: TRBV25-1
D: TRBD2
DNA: TGTGCCAGCAGCATACCGGGACTAGCGGGTGTTGAGCAGTTCTTC
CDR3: CASSIPGLAGVEQFF

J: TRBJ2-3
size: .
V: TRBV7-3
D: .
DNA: TGTGCCAGCAGCGGCCCGTATCAAGATACGCAGTATTTT
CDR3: CASSGPYQDTQYF

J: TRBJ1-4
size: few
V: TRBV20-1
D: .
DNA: TGCAGTGCGAAGACGGTGGATAATGAAAAACTGTTTTTT
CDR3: CSAKTVDNEKLFF

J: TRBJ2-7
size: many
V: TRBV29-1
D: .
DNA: TGCAGCGTTGAGGCAGGCAACTACGAGCAGTACTTC
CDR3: CSVEAGNYEQYF

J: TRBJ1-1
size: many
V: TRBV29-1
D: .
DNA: TGCAGCGTTGAAGGGGGCATCCTAGCTGAAGCTTTCTTT
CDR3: CSVEGGILAEAFF

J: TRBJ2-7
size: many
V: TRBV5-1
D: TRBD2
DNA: TGCGCCAGCAGCTTGGGATTCAGCGGGAACGAGCAGTACTTC
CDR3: CASSLGFSGNEQYF

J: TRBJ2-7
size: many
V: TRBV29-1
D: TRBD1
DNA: TGCAGCGTTTTCACAGGGGACTACGAGCAGTACTTC
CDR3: CSVFTGDYEQYF

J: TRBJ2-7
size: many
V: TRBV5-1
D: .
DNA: TGCGCCAGCAGCTTGCGAAACAAGGACAAGTACTACGAGCAGTACTTC
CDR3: CASSLRNKDKYYEQYF

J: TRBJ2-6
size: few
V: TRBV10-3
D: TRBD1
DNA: TGTGCCATCAGTGAGTCACATCAGGGGGCCGCGAGCTCTGGGGCCAACGTCCTGACTTTC
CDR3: CAISESHQGAASSGANVLTF

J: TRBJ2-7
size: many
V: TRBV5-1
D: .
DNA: TGCGCCAGCAGCCCTAATTCCTACGAGCAGTACTTC
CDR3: CASSPNSYEQYF

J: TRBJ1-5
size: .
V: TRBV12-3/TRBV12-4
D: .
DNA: TGTGCCAGCAGTGTCAGGGGTGGGGGATATAGCAATCAGCCCCAGCATTTT
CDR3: CASSVRGGGYSNQPQHF

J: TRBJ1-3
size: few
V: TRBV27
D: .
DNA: TGTGCCAGCAGCACCTCTCCGGGACACGGGAACACCATATATTTT
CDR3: CASSTSPGHGNTIYF

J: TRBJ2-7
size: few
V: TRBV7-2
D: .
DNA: TGTGCCAGCAGCCCTACCAGGTTCGCCTACGAGCAGTACTTC
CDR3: CASSPTRFAYEQYF

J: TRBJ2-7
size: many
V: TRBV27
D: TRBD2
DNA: TGTGCCAGCAGTCTTTGGGCTAGCGGGAGTTCCTACGAGCAGTACTTC
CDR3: CASSLWASGSSYEQYF

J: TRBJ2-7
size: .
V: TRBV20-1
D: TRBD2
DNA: TGCAGTGCTTCCGGACTAGCGGGAGGAAACGAGCAGTACTTC
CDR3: CSASGLAGGNEQYF

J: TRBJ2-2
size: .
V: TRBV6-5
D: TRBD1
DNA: TGTGCCAGCAGTTACTTGACAGGGGGAACCGGGGAGCTGTTTTTT
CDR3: CASSYLTGGTGELFF

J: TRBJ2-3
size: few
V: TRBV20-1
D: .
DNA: TGCAGTGCTATGCGGGACAGTCTAAGCACAGATACGCAGTATTTT
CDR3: CSAMRDSLSTDTQYF

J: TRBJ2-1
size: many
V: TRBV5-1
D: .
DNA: TGCGCCAGCAGCTTGGACGGGAACAATGAGCAGTTCTTC
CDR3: CASSLDGNNEQFF

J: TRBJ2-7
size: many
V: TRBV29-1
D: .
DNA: TGCAGCGCTATACCGGGAACTACCTACGAGCAGTACTTC
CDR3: CSAIPGTTYEQYF

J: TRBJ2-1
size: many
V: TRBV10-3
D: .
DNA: TGTGCCATCAGTAAACAGGGCAGCTCCTACAATGAGCAGTTCTTC
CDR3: CAISKQGSSYNEQFF